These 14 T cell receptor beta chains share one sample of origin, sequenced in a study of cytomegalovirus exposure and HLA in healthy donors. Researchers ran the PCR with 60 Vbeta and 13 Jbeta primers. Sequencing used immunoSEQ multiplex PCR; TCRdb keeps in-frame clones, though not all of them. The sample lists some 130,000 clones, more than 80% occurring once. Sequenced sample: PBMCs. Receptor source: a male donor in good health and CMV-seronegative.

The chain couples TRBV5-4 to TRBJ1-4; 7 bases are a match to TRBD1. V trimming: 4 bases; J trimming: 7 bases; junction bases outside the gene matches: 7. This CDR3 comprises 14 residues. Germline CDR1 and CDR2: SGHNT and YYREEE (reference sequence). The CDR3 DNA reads TGTGCCAGCAGCGACAGGGAGAGGAGTGAAAAACTGTTTTTT. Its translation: CASSDRERSEKLFF.

The CDR3 DNA is TGCGCCAGCAGGGATGCAGGTGATACGCAGTATTTT. It yields the protein CASRDAGDTQYF. This chain joins TRBV10-2 and TRBJ2-3; D uncertain. The CDR3 totals 12 residues. In germline, CDR1 is WSHSY, CDR2 SAAADI. Trimming cost V 6 bases and J 6 bases, with 10 bases left between them.

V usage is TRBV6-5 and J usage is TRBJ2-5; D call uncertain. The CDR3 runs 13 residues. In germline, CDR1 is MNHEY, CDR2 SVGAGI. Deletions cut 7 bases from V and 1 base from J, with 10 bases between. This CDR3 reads CASNPVAQETQYF. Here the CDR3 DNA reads TGTGCCAGCAACCCTGTGGCCCAAGAGACCCAGTACTTC.

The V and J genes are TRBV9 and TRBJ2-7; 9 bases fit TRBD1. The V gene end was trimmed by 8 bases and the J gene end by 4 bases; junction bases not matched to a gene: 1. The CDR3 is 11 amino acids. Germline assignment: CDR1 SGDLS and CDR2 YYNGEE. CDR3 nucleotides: TGTGCCAGTGGACAGGGGTACGAGCAGTACTTC. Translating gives CASGQGYEQYF.

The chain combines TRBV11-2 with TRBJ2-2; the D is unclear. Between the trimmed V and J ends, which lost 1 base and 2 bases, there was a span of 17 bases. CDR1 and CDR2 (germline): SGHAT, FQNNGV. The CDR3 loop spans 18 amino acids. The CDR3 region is CASSLVRVRLPNTGELFF. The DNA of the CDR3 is TGTGCCAGCAGCTTAGTTCGGGTGCGGCTACCTAACACCGGGGAGCTGTTTTTT. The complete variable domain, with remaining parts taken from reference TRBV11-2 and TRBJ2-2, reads EAGVAQSPRYKIIEKRQSVAFWCNPISGHATLYWYQQILGQGPKLLIQFQNNGVVDDSQLPKDRFSAERLKGVDSTLKIQPAKLEDSAVYLCASSLVRVRLPNTGELFFGEGSRLTVL.

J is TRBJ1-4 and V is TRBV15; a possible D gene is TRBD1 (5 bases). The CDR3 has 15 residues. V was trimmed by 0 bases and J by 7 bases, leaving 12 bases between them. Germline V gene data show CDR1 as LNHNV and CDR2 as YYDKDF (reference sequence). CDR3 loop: CATSRDGQGGEKLFF. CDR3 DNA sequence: TGTGCCACCAGCAGAGATGGTCAGGGTGGTGAAAAACTGTTTTTT.

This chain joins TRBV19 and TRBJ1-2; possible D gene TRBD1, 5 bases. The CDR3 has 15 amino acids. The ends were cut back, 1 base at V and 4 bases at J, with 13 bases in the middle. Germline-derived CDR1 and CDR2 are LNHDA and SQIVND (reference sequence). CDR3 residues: CASSIATTVIYGYTF. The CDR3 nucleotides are TGTGCCAGTAGTATAGCCACGACAGTGATCTATGGCTACACCTTC. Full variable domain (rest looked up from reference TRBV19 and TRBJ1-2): DGGITQSPKYLFRKEGQNVTLSCEQNLNHDAMYWYRQDPGQGLRLIYYSQIVNDFQKGDIAEGYSVSREKKESFPLTVTSAQKNPTAFYLCASSIATTVIYGYTFGSGTRLTVV.

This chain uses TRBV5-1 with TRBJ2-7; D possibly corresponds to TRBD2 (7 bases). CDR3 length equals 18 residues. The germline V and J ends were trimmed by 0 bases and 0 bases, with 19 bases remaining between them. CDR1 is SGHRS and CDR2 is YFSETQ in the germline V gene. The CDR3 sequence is CASSLEGGVKGSSYEQYF. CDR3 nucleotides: TGCGCCAGCAGCTTGGAGGGGGGGGTAAAGGGTAGCTCCTACGAGCAGTACTTC.

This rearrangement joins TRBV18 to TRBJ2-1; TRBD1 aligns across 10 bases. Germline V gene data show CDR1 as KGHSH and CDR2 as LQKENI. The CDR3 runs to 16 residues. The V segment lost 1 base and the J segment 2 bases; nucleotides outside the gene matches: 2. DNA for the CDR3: TGTGCCAGCTCACCACTAGGGACAGGGGCCTACAATGAGCAGTTCTTC. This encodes CASSPLGTGAYNEQFF.

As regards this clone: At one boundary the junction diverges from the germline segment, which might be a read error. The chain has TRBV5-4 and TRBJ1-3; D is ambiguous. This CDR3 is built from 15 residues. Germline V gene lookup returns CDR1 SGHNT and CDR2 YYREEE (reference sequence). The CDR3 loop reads CASSQSPGSGNTIYF. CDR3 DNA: TGCGCCAGCAGCCAATCCCCGGGCTCTGGAAACACCATATATTTT.

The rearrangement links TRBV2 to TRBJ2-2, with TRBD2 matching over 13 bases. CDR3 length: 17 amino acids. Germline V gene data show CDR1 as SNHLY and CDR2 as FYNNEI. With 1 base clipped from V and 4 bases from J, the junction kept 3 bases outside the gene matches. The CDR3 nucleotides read TGTGCCAGCAGTGAAGGGACTAGCGGGAGTAGCACCGGGGAGCTGTTTTTT. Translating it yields CASSEGTSGSSTGELFF.

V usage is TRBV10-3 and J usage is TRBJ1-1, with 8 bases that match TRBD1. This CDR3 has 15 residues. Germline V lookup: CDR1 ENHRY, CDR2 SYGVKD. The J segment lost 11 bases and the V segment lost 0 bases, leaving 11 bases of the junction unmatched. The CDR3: CAISESWQGAFLAFF. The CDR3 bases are TGTGCCATCAGTGAGTCGTGGCAGGGGGCATTCCTGGCTTTCTTT.

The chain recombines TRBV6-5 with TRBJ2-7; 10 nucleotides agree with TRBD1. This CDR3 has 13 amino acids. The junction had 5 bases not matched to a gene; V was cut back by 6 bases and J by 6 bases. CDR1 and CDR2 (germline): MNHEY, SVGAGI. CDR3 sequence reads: CASSVTGGLEQYF. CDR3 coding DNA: TGTGCCAGCAGCGTGACAGGGGGCCTCGAGCAGTACTTC.

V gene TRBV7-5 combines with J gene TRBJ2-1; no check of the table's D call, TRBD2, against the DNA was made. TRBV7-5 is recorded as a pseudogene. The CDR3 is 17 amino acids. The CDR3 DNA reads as TGTGTCAGAAGCTTAGAATCTCTAGCTTTCGCCAAGGCTGAGCAGTTCTTC. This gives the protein CVRSLESLAFAKAEQFF.